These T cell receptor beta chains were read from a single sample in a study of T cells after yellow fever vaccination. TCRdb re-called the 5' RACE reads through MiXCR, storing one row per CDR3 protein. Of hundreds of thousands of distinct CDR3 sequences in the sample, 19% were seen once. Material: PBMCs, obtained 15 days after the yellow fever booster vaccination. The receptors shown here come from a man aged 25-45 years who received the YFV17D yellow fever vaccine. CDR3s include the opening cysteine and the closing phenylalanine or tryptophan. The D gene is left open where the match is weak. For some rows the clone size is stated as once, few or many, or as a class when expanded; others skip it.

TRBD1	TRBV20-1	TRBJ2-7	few	CSPGQGSYEQYF	TGCAGTCCGGGACAGGGGTCCTACGAGCAGTACTTC
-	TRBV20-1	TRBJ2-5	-	CSARDGGASRETQYF	TGCAGTGCTAGAGATGGCGGGGCTAGCCGAGAGACCCAGTACTTC
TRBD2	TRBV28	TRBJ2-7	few	CASRAPGGPYEQYF	TGTGCCAGCAGGGCTCCGGGGGGTCCTTACGAGCAGTACTTC
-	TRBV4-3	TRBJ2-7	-	CASSQATGFHEQYF	TGCGCCAGCAGCCAAGCCACAGGGTTCCACGAGCAGTACTTC
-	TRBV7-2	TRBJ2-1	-	CASSLQVAEQFF	TGTGCCAGCAGCTTACAAGTTGCTGAGCAGTTCTTC
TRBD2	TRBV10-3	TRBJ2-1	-	CAIATSGRNEQFF	TGTGCCATCGCGACTAGCGGGAGAAATGAGCAGTTCTTC
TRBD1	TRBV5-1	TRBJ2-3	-	CASSFRDRGFDTQYF	TGCGCCAGCAGCTTTAGGGACAGGGGGTTCGATACGCAGTATTTT
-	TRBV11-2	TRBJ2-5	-	CASSFTVKETQYF	TGTGCCAGCAGCTTCACGGTGAAAGAGACCCAGTACTTC
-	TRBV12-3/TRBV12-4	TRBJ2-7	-	CASSLGEAEQYF	TGTGCCAGCAGTTTAGGGGAGGCCGAGCAGTACTTC
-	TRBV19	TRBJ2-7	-	CASSPRGSKVAEQYF	TGTGCCAGTAGTCCTCGGGGTAGTAAAGTGGCCGAGCAGTACTTC
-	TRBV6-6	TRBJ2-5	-	CASTFSGETQYF	TGTGCCAGCACCTTTTCAGGAGAGACCCAGTACTTC
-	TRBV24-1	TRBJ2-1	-	CATSDFSGSRWDNEQFF	TGTGCCACCAGTGATTTTTCCGGGTCTAGATGGGACAATGAGCAGTTCTTC
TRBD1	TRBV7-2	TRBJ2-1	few	CASSSRDRGLSYEQFF	TGTGCCAGCAGCAGCCGGGACAGGGGGCTTAGCTATGAGCAGTTCTTC
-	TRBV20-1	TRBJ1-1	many	CSAEYRDGNTEAFF	TGCAGTGCTGAATACCGGGACGGAAACACTGAAGCTTTCTTT
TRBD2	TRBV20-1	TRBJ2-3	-	CSARAPSGVTDTQYF	TGCAGTGCTAGAGCCCCTAGCGGGGTAACAGATACGCAGTATTTT
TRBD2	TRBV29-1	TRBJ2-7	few	CSVERLAGDVDEQYF	TGCAGCGTTGAACGGCTAGCGGGAGACGTCGACGAGCAGTACTTC
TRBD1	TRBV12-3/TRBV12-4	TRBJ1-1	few	CASKGTGSLNTEAFF	TGTGCCAGCAAGGGGACAGGTAGCCTGAACACTGAAGCTTTCTTT
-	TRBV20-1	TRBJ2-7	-	CSAREEGHEQYF	TGCAGTGCTAGAGAGGAGGGCCACGAGCAGTACTTC
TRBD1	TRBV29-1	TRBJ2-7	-	CSVGQGAPEQYF	TGCAGCGTTGGACAGGGGGCACCGGAGCAGTACTTC
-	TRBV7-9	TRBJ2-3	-	CASRSGSGRGADTQYF	TGTGCCAGCAGGTCGGGCTCCGGCAGGGGGGCAGATACGCAGTATTTT
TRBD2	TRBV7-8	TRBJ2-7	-	CASSLLAGADEQYF	TGTGCCAGCAGCTTACTAGCGGGAGCGGACGAGCAGTACTTC
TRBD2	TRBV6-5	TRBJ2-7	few	CASSPGTSGLSYEQYF	TGTGCCAGCAGTCCCGGGACTAGCGGGCTCTCCTACGAGCAGTACTTC
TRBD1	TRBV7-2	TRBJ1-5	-	CASSFGTGSGSNQPQHF	TGTGCCAGCAGCTTCGGGACAGGGAGTGGGAGCAATCAGCCCCAGCATTTT
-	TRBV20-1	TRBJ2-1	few	CSASWTVSSYNEQFF	TGCAGTGCTAGCTGGACAGTGAGCTCCTACAATGAGCAGTTCTTC
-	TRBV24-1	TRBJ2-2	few	CATSDFTSGELFF	TGTGCCACCAGTGATTTTACGTCCGGGGAGCTGTTTTTT
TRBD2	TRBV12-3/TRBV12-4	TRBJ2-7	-	CASRWEGWYEQYF	TGTGCCAGCAGATGGGAGGGTTGGTACGAGCAGTACTTC